The 18 T cell receptor beta chains below were found in one sample sequenced in a study of breast tumors, draining lymph nodes, adjacent tissues. One entry per CDR3 protein results from TCRdb running MiXCR on the multiplex PCR reads. Of approximately 230,000 distinct CDR3 sequences detected, nearly 35% appear once; the ten largest clones hold roughly 3.5%. Axillary draining lymph nodes of breast cancer patients supplied the node samples. Sample: axillary lymph node tissue. These receptors were taken from a female donor with breast cancer. Some clones in this sample may be carry-over from other donors' samples.

The genes are TRBV6-1 and TRBJ2-7; a possible D gene is TRBD1 (6 bases). Trimming took 8 bases from V and 6 from J, leaving 14 bases between them. Germline-derived CDR1 and CDR2 are MNHNS and SASEGT. This CDR3 comprises 12 residues. CDR3 in amino acids: CASHTGFAEQYF. CDR3 DNA: TGTGCCAGCCACACAGGGTTCGCCGAGCAGTACTTC.

This sequence joins TRBV2 and TRBJ1-5; D unresolved. The CDR3 totals 9 residues. The germline gives CDR1 SNHLY, CDR2 FYNNEI. Deletions cut 5 bases from V and 10 bases from J, with 3 bases between. DNA of the CDR3: TGTGCCAGCAGTCATCCCCAGCATTTT. It is translated as CASSHPQHF.

This clonotype was observed a handful of times. A much larger clone lies a single base off, so this may be a read error. The J gene is TRBJ1-2, the V gene TRBV6-5; 10 bases line up with TRBD1. From germline, CDR1 is MNHEY and CDR2 SVGAGI. The CDR3 is 14 amino acids. After removal of 6 bases from V and 6 bases from J, the junction contained 7 bases not matched to a gene. CDR3 DNA sequence: TGTGCCAGCAGCCGGACAGGGGGATACGATGGCTACACCTTC. Its protein is CASSRTGGYDGYTF.

The gene calls are TRBV7-8 and TRBJ2-7, with TRBD1 as a possible D gene (6 bases). The DNA end lines up better with TRBJ2-5; the J call may be wrong. In germline, CDR1 is SGHVS, CDR2 FQNEAQ. The CDR3 loop spans 15 amino acids. The CDR3 is CASSSGGLCKETQYF. CDR3 nucleotide sequence: TGTGCCAGCAGTAGTGGGGGCCTCTGCAAAGAGACCCAGTACTTC.

This clonotype was recorded many times. The rearrangement links TRBV2 to TRBJ2-1, with TRBD2 matching over 14 bases. The CDR3 contains 15 residues. V lost 6 bases to trimming and J lost 10 bases; unmatched junction nucleotides: 8. Germline CDR1 reads SNHLY; CDR2 reads FYNNEI. As DNA, the CDR3 is TGTGCCAGCAGCAAGACTAGCGGGAGGGCCAGGGAGCAGTTCTTC. Translation: CASSKTSGRAREQFF.

This clonotype appeared many times. The V gene is TRBV7-9, the J gene TRBJ2-3; D is possibly TRBD2 (6 bases). The germline gives CDR1 SEHNR, CDR2 FQNEAQ (reference sequence). V was trimmed by 5 bases and J by 4 bases, leaving 28 bases between them. CDR3 length: 19 amino acids. This CDR3 reads CASSPKSGRLEKEADTQYF. In DNA form, the CDR3 reads TGTGCCAGCAGCCCAAAGAGTGGAAGACTAGAGAAAGAAGCAGATACGCAGTATTTT. The whole variable domain, filled in from reference TRBV7-9 and TRBJ2-3, reads DTGVSQNPRHKITKRGQNVTFRCDPISEHNRLYWYRQTLGQGPEFLTYFQNEAQLEKSRLLSDRFSAERPKGSFSTLEIQRTEQGDSAMYLCASSPKSGRLEKEADTQYFGPGTRLTVL.

The gene calls are TRBV29-1 and TRBJ2-6; D possibly corresponds to TRBD1 (5 bases). The CDR3 spans 14 residues. Germline CDR1 SQVTM, CDR2 ANQGSEA. V lost 6 bases and J lost 4, with 13 bases in between. This CDR3 is CSVPAGIGANVLTF. The DNA for the CDR3 is TGCAGCGTCCCCGCAGGGATAGGGGCCAACGTCCTGACTTTC.

This clonotype came up a few times. The chain links TRBV27 to TRBJ2-7, with 8 bases that match TRBD2. The germline V gene encodes CDR1 MNHEY and CDR2 SMNVEV (reference sequence). The CDR3 spans 16 residues. The V gene end was trimmed by 5 bases and the J gene end by 4 bases; junction bases not matched to a gene: 13. The CDR3 protein is CASSKRPGGRIYEQYF. The CDR3 nucleotides are TGTGCCAGCAGTAAACGACCGGGGGGGCGTATATACGAGCAGTACTTC.

This clonotype was counted many times. The chain combines TRBV20-1 with TRBJ1-2; D unresolved. Per the germline V gene, CDR1 is DFQATT and CDR2 is SNEGSKA (reference sequence). V was pared by 0 bases and J by 4 bases, with 9 bases between. The CDR3 runs to 13 residues. The chain's CDR3 is CSARDKGFYGYTF. As DNA, the CDR3 is TGCAGTGCTAGAGATAAGGGCTTCTATGGCTACACCTTC.

The chain joins TRBV5-8 to TRBJ2-1, with D possibly matching TRBD2 (5 bases). The germline V and J ends were trimmed by 6 bases and 9 bases, with 22 bases remaining between them. The CDR3 loop spans 15 amino acids. CDR1 and CDR2 (germline): SGHTS, YDEGEE. CDR3 sequence: CASNIPRTEPSEQFF. CDR3 bases: TGTGCCAGCAACATTCCCCGGACTGAACCGAGTGAGCAGTTCTTC.

This clonotype was detected a few times. A read error may explain this, as a much larger clone is one base away. The gene calls are TRBV11-3 and TRBJ2-1, with D hard to call. CDR1 SGHNT and CDR2 YENEEA come from the germline V gene. Deletions cut 0 bases from V and 9 bases from J, with 9 bases between. The CDR3 sequence is 13 residues long. CDR3 residues: CASSLERNTEQFF. The CDR3 DNA reads as TGTGCCAGCAGCTTAGAAAGAAACACTGAGCAGTTCTTC.

V gene TRBV20-1 combines with J gene TRBJ2-1, with TRBD2 matching 8 bases. Per the germline V gene, CDR1 is DFQATT and CDR2 is SNEGSKA (reference sequence). The CDR3 length is 15 residues. Unmatched junction bases numbered 12, after V lost 5 bases and J lost 6 bases. CDR3 in DNA: TGCAGTGCTTCTATAGCGGGGCCCCGGGTCAATGAGCAGTTCTTC. This codes for CSASIAGPRVNEQFF.

The chain is built from TRBV7-9 and TRBJ1-1; no clear D gene. Trimming removed 5 bases at V and 1 base at J, with 5 bases between. Germline V CDR1 and CDR2: SEHNR, FQNEAQ (reference sequence). This CDR3 has 12 residues. The CDR3 nucleotides are TGTGCCAGCAGCCCTGAGAACACTGAAGCTTTCTTT. Its translation: CASSPENTEAFF.

V and J are TRBV6-1 and TRBJ1-4; 10 bases agree with TRBD1. This CDR3 comprises 16 residues. CDR1 and CDR2 (germline): MNHNS, SASEGT. With V trimmed by 3 bases and J by 3 bases, 4 bases remained unmatched. CDR3 residues: CASSDLGTGANEKLFF. CDR3 in DNA: TGTGCCAGCAGTGATTTGGGGACAGGGGCTAATGAAAAACTGTTTTTT.

This clonotype has a count of ten or more. The chain joins TRBV9 to TRBJ2-5; D is possibly TRBD1 (5 bases). This CDR3 has 13 residues. The V and J ends lost 4 bases and 3 bases respectively, with 10 bases between them. Germline V gives CDR1 SGDLS, CDR2 YYNGEE. The DNA of the CDR3 is TGTGCCAGCAGCCTAGGGGCTGAAGAGACCCAGTACTTC. Amino acids: CASSLGAEETQYF.

In this sample, this clonotype turned up a few times. This chain uses TRBV5-6 with TRBJ1-2, with 7 bases matching TRBD1. V gave up 4 bases and J gave up 4 bases; unmatched junction bases: 16. CDR3 length equals 17 residues. The germline V gene encodes CDR1 SGHDT and CDR2 YYEEEE. CDR3 loop: CASSLQLEGAFIYGYTF. CDR3 bases: TGTGCCAGCAGCCTTCAGTTGGAGGGGGCTTTTATCTATGGCTACACCTTC.

This clonotype was detected only once. This sequence joins TRBV5-6 and TRBJ1-3; TRBD1 agrees at 9 bases. This CDR3 spans 16 amino acids. The V gene end was trimmed by 2 bases and the J gene end by 0 bases; junction bases not matched to a gene: 3. The germline V gene encodes CDR1 SGHDT and CDR2 YYEEEE. DNA for the CDR3: TGTGCCAGCAGCTTCGGACAGGGGAACTCTGGAAACACCATATATTTT. Translated: CASSFGQGNSGNTIYF.

This sequence joins TRBV5-1 and TRBJ2-5; D not certain. The CDR3 has 15 amino acids. Trimming took 4 bases from V and 5 from J, leaving 18 bases between them. Germline loops: CDR1 SGHRS, CDR2 YFSETQ. This CDR3 is CASSLNMGRHETQYF. As DNA, the CDR3 is TGCGCCAGCAGCCTGAATATGGGAAGGCACGAGACCCAGTACTTC.